This T cell receptor beta chain came from a study of blood T cell repertoires in COVID-19. Across the whole study: Researchers got acute and convalescent COVID-19 samples from the United States, Italy and Spain. T cells, B-cell-depleted T cells, or PBMCs provided the cDNA or gDNA that served as material.

Original handling: Reference gene primers were amplified, and this amplification served to estimate nucleated cell counts. The method was immunoSEQ multiplex PCR; TCRdb's version includes in-frame clones alone and lacks a portion of them. That table supplies the V and J calls and clone size; D and trimming were determined from the DNA. In the table there are 200,000 to 250,000 clones, 80% to 90% of which are singletons. The V end was cut by 2 bases, the J end by 4 bases, with 17 bases between. This CDR3 comprises 16 residues. Germline V gene lookup returns CDR1 MNHEY and CDR2 SVGAGI. Sequences were obtained from peripheral blood. This receptor was obtained from a man aged 25 to 45 with active or convalescent COVID-19. The chain joins TRBV6-5 to TRBJ1-1, with D unresolved. CDR3 sequence (DNA): TGTGCCAGCAGTTACGGTGTCTTTAGAGGGAGCACTGAAGCTTTCTTT. This encodes CASSYGVFRGSTEAFF.